The 8 T cell receptor beta chains below were found in one sample sequenced in a study of blood T cell repertoires in COVID-19. Clones were sequenced by immunoSEQ multiplex PCR, and TCRdb holds only the in-frame ones, with some missing. The table has about 100,000 clones, more than 75% seen once. The sample comprised peripheral blood. The source of these receptors is a human donor in a cohort sampled during active COVID-19.

V is TRBV9 and J is TRBJ2-5; TRBD2 matches 8 bases. Trimming at V came to 0 bases and at J to 1 base, leaving 8 bases not matched to a gene. Germline assignment: CDR1 SGDLS and CDR2 YYNGEE. The CDR3 sequence is 17 residues long. CDR3 sequence: CASSVGATSAPQETQYF. CDR3 in DNA: TGTGCCAGCAGCGTAGGAGCGACTAGCGCTCCCCAAGAGACCCAGTACTTC.

The chain carries TRBV20-1 and TRBJ1-5, with a weak D call TRBD1 (5 bases). CDR1 and CDR2 (germline): DFQATT, SNEGSKA (reference sequence). V was shortened by 3 bases and J by 7 bases, with 13 bases between the two germline ends. The CDR3 covers 13 residues. The CDR3 region is CSASPSGGQPQHF. The CDR3, as DNA: TGCAGTGCTAGTCCCTCCGGGGGACAGCCCCAGCATTTT.

The chain recombines TRBV29-1 with TRBJ2-7; D gene uncertain. This CDR3 has 12 amino acids. Germline V lookup: CDR1 SQVTM, CDR2 ANQGSEA. Deletions cut 5 bases from V and 5 bases from J, with 13 bases between. The CDR3 here is CSVIVRFNEQYF. In nucleotides, the CDR3 is TGCAGCGTTATTGTACGGTTTAACGAGCAGTACTTC.

This chain connects TRBV19 to TRBJ2-2, with TRBD1 identical over 7 bases. The V gene's germline CDR1 is LNHDA and CDR2 SQIVND (reference sequence). The J segment lost 5 bases and the V segment lost 4 bases, leaving 1 base of the junction unmatched. This CDR3 has 13 amino acids. The chain's CDR3 is CASSSRGTGELFF. CDR3 nucleotide sequence: TGTGCCAGTAGTAGCAGGGGGACCGGGGAGCTGTTTTTT. Complete variable domain (other parts from reference TRBV19 and TRBJ2-2): DGGITQSPKYLFRKEGQNVTLSCEQNLNHDAMYWYRQDPGQGLRLIYYSQIVNDFQKGDIAEGYSVSREKKESFPLTVTSAQKNPTAFYLCASSSRGTGELFFGEGSRLTVL.

The chain is built from TRBV19 and TRBJ2-5; possible D gene TRBD2, 5 bases. Germline V gene sequence: CDR1 LNHDA, CDR2 SQIVND (reference sequence). CDR3 length equals 16 residues. V was shortened by 6 bases and J by 5 bases, with 22 bases between the two germline ends. In nucleotides, the CDR3 is TGTGCCAGTAGCCTTTCCCAGACACGGTCGGGGGAGACCCAGTACTTC. It specifies CASSLSQTRSGETQYF.

The V and J genes are TRBV2 and TRBJ2-7; 8 bases match TRBD1. Trimming at V came to 7 bases and at J to 1 base, leaving 3 bases not matched to a gene. Per the germline V gene, CDR1 is SNHLY and CDR2 is FYNNEI. This CDR3 has 13 amino acids. The CDR3 nucleotides are TGTGCCAGCAAACAGGGGGGTTCCTACGAGCAGTACTTC. Translated: CASKQGGSYEQYF. The complete variable domain, with remaining parts taken from reference TRBV2 and TRBJ2-7, reads EPEVTQTPSHQVTQMGQEVILRCVPISNHLYFYWYRQILGQKVEFLVSFYNNEISEKSEIFDDQFSVERPDGSNFTLKIRSTKLEDSAMYFCASKQGGSYEQYFGPGTRLTVT.

This chain connects TRBV6-6 to TRBJ1-1, with a tentative D call TRBD1 (5 bases). The CDR3 totals 13 residues. Germline V gives CDR1 MNHNY, CDR2 SVGAGI (reference sequence). The ends were cut back, 6 bases at V and 1 base at J, with 9 bases in the middle. This CDR3 reads CASSLQGNTEAFF. The CDR3 DNA is TGTGCCAGCAGCCTTCAGGGGAACACTGAAGCTTTCTTT.

Worth noting for this clone: One end of the junction varies from germline; a read error may be responsible. Other DNA sequences from this sample encode an identical CDR3 as well. The chain is built from TRBV7-2 and TRBJ2-2, with D possibly TRBD2 on 5 matching bases. Germline V gene data show CDR1 as SGHTA and CDR2 as FQGNSA. The CDR3 contains 12 residues. The CDR3 DNA reads as TGCGCCAGCAGCCAACGGGGTGGGGAGCTGTTTTTT. Translated, it gives CASSQRGGELFF.